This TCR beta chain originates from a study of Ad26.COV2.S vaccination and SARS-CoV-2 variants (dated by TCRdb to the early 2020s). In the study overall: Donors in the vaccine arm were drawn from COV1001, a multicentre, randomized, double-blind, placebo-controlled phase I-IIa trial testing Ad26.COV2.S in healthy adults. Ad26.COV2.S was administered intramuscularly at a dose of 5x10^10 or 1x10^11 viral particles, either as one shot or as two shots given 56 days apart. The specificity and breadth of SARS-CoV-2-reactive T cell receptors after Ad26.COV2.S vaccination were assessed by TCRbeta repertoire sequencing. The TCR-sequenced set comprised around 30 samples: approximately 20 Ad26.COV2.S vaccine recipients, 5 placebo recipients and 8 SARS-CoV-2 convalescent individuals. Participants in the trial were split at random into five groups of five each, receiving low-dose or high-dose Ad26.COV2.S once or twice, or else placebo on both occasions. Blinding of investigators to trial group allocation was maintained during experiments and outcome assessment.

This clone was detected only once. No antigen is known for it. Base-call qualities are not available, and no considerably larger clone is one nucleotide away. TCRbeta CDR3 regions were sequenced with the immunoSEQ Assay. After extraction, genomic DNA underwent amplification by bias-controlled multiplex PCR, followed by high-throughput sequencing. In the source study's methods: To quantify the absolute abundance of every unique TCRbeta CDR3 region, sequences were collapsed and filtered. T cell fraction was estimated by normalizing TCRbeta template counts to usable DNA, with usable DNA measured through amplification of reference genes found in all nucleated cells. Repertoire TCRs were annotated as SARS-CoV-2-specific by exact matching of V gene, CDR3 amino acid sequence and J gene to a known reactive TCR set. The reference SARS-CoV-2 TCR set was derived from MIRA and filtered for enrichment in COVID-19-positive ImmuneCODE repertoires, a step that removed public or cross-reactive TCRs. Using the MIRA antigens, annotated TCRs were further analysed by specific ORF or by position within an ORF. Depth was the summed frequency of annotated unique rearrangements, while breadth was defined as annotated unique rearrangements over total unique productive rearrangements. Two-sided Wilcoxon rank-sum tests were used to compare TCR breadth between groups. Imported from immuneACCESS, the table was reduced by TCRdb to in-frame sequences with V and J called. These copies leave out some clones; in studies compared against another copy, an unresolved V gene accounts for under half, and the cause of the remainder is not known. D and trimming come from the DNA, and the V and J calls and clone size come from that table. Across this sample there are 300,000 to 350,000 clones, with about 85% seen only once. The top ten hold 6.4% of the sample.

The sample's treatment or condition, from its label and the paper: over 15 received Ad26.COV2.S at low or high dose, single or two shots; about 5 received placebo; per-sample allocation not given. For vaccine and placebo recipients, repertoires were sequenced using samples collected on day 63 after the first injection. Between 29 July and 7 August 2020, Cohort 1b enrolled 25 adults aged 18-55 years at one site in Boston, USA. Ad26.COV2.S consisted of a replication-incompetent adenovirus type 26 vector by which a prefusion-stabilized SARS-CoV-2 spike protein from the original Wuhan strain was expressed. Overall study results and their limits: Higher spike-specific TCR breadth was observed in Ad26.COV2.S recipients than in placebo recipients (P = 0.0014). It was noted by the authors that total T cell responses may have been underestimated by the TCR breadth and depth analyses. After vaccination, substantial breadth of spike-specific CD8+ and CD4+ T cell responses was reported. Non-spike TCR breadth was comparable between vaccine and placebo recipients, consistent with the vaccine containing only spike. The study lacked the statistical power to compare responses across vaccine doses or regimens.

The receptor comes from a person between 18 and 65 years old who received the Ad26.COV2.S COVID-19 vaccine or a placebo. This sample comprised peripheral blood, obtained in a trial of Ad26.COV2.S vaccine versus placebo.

The CDR3 sequence is CASSLFPGTYNEQFF. At the DNA level, the sequence is TGTGCCAGCAGCTTGTTCCCGGGAACCTACAATGAGCAGTTCTTC. This receptor chain uses TRBV5-8 and TRBJ2-1; a tentative D call is TRBD2 (5 bases match). The junction shows trimming of 1 base on V and 2 bases on J, plus 10 bases between the germline ends. In the germline V gene, CDR1 corresponds to SGHTS and CDR2 to YDEGEE. The CDR3 covers 15 residues, taking in both the cysteine and the phenylalanine. Only the CDR3 DNA is retained, 45 bases long and in frame from the first base.